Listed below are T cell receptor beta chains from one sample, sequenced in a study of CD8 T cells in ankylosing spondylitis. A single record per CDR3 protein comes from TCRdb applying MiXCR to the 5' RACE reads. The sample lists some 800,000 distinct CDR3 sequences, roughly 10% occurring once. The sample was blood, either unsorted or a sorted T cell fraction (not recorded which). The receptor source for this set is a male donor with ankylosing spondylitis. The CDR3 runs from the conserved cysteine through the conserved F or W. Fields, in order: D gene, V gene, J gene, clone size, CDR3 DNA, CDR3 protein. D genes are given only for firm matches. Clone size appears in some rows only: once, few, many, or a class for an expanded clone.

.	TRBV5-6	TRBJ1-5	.	TGTGCCAGCAGCACAGGAAAATATCAGCCCCAGCATTTT	CASSTGKYQPQHF
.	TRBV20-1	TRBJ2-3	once	TGCAGTGCTACTGGGAAGAGTACAGATACGCAGTATTTT	CSATGKSTDTQYF
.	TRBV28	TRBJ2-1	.	TGTGCCAGCAGGGACAGCACTTACAATGAGCAGTTCTTC	CASRDSTYNEQFF
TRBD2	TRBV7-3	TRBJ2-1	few	TGTGCCAGCAGCACCCATACTAGCGGAAATTACAATGAGCAGTTCTTC	CASSTHTSGNYNEQFF
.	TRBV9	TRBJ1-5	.	TGTGCCAGCAGCGGTCCCGGGTCGTATCAGCCCCAGCATTTT	CASSGPGSYQPQHF
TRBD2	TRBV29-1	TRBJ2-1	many	TGCAGCGTTGGTCTAGCGGGGCCCTGGGTCGATGAGCAGTTCTTC	CSVGLAGPWVDEQFF
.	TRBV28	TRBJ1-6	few	TGTGCCAGCAGGCGACAGGTTAATTCACCCCTCCACTTT	CASRRQVNSPLHF
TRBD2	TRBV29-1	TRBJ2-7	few	TGCAGCGTTGTCGGGACTAGCGGCTCCTACGAGCAGTACTTC	CSVVGTSGSYEQYF
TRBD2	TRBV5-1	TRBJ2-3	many	TGCGCCAGCAGCTGGGGACTAGCGGGAGAAACAGATACGCAGTATTTT	CASSWGLAGETDTQYF
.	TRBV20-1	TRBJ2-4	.	TGCAGTGCCGCCCAGGCCAAAAACATTCAGTACTTC	CSAAQAKNIQYF
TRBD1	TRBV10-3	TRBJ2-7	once	TGTGCCATCGGATCCGGGACAGGTTGGGAGCAGTACTTC	CAIGSGTGWEQYF
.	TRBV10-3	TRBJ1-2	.	TGTGCCATCAGTGAGTCGAGAGAGGTGAACTATGGCTACACCTTC	CAISESREVNYGYTF
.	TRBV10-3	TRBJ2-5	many	TGTGCCATCAGTGAGTCGGGCAGCAAAGAGACCCAGTACTTC	CAISESGSKETQYF
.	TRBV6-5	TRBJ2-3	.	TGTGCCAGCAGTTACTCCACTAGGACGTATTTT	CASSYSTRTYF
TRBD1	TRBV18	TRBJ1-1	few	TGTGCCAGCTCACTTCAAACAGGGGGCGTAAGACCTACTGAAGCTTTCTTT	CASSLQTGGVRPTEAFF
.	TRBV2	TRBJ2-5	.	TGTGCCAGCAGGGGTACGATGGGGCAAGAGACCCAGTACTTC	CASRGTMGQETQYF
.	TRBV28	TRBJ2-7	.	TGTGCCAGCAGATCCGAAGGAGAGCGGAGGCGGGGCGAGCAGTACTTC	CASRSEGERRRGEQYF
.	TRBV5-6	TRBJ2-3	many	TGTGCCAGCAGCCTCGGGGCCACCCGCACAGATACGCAGTATTTT	CASSLGATRTDTQYF